This TCR beta chain originates from a study of blood T cell repertoires in COVID-19. The germline gives CDR1 MNHNS, CDR2 SASEGT. Deletions cut 1 base from V and 4 bases from J, with 7 bases between. The CDR3 consists of 13 residues. TCRdb keeps only in-frame clones here, not all; method: immunoSEQ multiplex PCR. The sample holds 200,000 to 250,000 clones, almost 85% seen once. This clonotype was sampled from a woman in her forties with acute or convalescent COVID-19. The sequenced sample consisted of peripheral blood. V usage is TRBV6-1 and J usage is TRBJ1-2; D not certain. The CDR3 DNA sequence: TGTGCCAGCAGTGAAGAGGCAGGCTATGGCTACACCTTC. This sequence encodes CASSEEAGYGYTF.